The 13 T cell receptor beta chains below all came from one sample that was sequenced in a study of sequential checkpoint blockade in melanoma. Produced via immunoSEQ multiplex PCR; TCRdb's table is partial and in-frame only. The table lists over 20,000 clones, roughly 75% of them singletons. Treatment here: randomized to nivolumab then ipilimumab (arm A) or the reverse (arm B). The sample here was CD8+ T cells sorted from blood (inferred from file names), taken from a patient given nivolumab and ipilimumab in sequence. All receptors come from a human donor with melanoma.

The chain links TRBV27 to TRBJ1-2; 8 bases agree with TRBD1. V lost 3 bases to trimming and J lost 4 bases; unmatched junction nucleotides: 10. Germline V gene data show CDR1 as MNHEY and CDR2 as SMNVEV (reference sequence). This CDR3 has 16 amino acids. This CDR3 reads CASSFGATGAPYGYTF. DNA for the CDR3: TGTGCCAGCAGTTTTGGAGCGACAGGGGCTCCCTATGGCTACACCTTC.

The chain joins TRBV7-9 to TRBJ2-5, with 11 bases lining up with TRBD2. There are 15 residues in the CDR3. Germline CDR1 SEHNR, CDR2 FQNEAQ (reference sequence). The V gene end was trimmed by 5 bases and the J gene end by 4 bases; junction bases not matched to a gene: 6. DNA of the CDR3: TGTGCCAGCAGCGATCTAGCGGGGGGTGGAGAGACCCAGTACTTC. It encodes CASSDLAGGGETQYF.

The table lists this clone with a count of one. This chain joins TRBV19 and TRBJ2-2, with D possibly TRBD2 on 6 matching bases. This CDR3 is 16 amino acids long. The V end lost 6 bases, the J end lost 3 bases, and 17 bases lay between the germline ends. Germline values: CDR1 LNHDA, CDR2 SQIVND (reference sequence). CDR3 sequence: CASRARTGTYTGELFF. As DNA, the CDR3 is TGTGCCAGTAGGGCCCGTACCGGGACTTACACCGGGGAGCTGTTTTTT. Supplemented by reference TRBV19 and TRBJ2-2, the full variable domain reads DGGITQSPKYLFRKEGQNVTLSCEQNLNHDAMYWYRQDPGQGLRLIYYSQIVNDFQKGDIAEGYSVSREKKESFPLTVTSAQKNPTAFYLCASRARTGTYTGELFFGEGSRLTVL.

CDR3: CASRAPNTGELFF. The CDR3 DNA is TGTGCCAGCAGGGCACCCAACACCGGGGAGCTGTTTTTT. This chain joins TRBV27 and TRBJ2-2; D gene unclear. Germline V lookup: CDR1 MNHEY, CDR2 SMNVEV (reference sequence). The CDR3 extends over 13 amino acids. Trimming pared 6 bases from V and 2 bases from J, leaving 7 bases between.

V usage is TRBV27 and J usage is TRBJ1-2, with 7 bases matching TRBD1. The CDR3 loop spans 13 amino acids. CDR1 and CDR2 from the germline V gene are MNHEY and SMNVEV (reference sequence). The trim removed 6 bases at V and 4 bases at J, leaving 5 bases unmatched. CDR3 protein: CASRRQGGYGYTF. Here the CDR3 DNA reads TGTGCCAGCAGGCGACAGGGAGGCTATGGCTACACCTTC.

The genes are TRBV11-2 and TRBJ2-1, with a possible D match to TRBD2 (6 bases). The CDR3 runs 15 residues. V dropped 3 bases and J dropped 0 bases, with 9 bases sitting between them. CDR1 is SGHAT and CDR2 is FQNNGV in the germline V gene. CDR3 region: CASSFLASSYNEQFF. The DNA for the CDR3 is TGTGCCAGCAGCTTCCTAGCGAGCTCCTACAATGAGCAGTTCTTC.

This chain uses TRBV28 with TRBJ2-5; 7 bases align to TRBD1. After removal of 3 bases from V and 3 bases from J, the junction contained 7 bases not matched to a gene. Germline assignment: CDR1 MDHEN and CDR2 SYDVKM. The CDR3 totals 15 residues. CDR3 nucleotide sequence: TGTGCCAGCAGTTTGACCCAGACAGGGAAAGAGACCCAGTACTTC. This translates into CASSLTQTGKETQYF.

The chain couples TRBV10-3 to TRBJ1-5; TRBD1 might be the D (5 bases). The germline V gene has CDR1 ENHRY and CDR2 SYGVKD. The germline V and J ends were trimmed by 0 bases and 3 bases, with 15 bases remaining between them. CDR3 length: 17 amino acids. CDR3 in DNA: TGTGCCATCAGTGAGTCGTGGTTGGGGGGTGTCAATCAGCCCCAGCATTTT. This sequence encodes CAISESWLGGVNQPQHF.

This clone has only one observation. The CDR3 nucleotides are TGTGCCAGCAGCTCGACAGGAGGTGGAGGCTACACCTTC. As protein: CASSSTGGGGYTF. This chain uses TRBV7-3 with TRBJ1-2; the D gene is possibly TRBD1 (6 bases). Germline CDR1 reads SGHTA; CDR2 reads FQGTGA. Trimming removed 4 bases at V and 8 bases at J, with 14 bases between. This CDR3 has 13 amino acids.

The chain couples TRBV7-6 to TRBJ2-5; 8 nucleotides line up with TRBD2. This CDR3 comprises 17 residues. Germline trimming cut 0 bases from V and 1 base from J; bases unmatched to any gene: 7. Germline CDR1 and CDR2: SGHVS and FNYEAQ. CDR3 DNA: TGTGCCAGCAGCTTAGCGTCCGCGGGGGGTGGCCAAGAGACCCAGTACTTC. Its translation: CASSLASAGGGQETQYF. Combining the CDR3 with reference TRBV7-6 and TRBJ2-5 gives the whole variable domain GAGVSQSPRYKVTKRGQDVALRCDPISGHVSLYWYRQALGQGPEFLTYFNYEAQQDKSGLPNDRFSAERPEGSISTLTIQRTEQRDSAMYRCASSLASAGGGQETQYFGPGTRLLVL.

DNA of the CDR3: TGTGCCAGCAGTTTTGACAGGGGGCGCACCTACGAGCAGTACTTC. Protein: CASSFDRGRTYEQYF. This rearrangement joins TRBV27 to TRBJ2-7; 10 bases agree with TRBD1. The length of the CDR3 is 15 residues. Trimming removed 3 bases from V and 2 bases from J; junction bases left unmatched: 4. The germline V gene has CDR1 MNHEY and CDR2 SMNVEV (reference sequence).

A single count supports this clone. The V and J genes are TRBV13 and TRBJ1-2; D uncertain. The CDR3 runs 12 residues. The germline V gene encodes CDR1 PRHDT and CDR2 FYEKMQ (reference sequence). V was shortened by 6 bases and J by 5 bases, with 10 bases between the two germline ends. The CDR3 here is CASSPPTYGYTF. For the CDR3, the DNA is TGTGCCAGCAGTCCCCCGACTTATGGCTACACCTTC.

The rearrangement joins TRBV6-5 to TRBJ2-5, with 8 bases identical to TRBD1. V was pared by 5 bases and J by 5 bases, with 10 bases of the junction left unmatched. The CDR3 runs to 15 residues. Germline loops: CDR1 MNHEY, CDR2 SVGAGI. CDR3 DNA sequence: TGTGCCAGCAGTCCTTCAGGGGGCTTGGGGGAGACCCAGTACTTC. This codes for CASSPSGGLGETQYF.